This T cell receptor beta chain derives from a study of beta chain features in type 1 diabetes. General observations from the study: The similarity of naive, central memory and Treg TCRB repertoires appeared greater among patients than among healthy donors. Shortening of TCRB CDR3s, moderate but significant, appeared in all four CD4+ subsets of Type 1 diabetes patients. VDJ junctions sequenced from type 1 diabetes patients showed fewer insertions and more deletions.

The V and J ends lost 6 bases and 0 bases, in that order; junction bases with no gene match: 11. The germline gives CDR1 GTSNPN, CDR2 SVGIG (reference sequence). CDR3 length: 16 residues. Expressed TCRB transcripts were sequenced because the entire RNA isolate underwent reverse transcription. The table came from immunoSEQ multiplex PCR; TCRdb's copy has only in-frame clones and leaves some out. The repertoire includes 150,000 to 180,000 clones, 8.5% to 14% of them detected once, and about 2% sits in the top ten. This clone was detected only a few times. Its target is unknown. V gene TRBV30 combines with J gene TRBJ2-4, with 7 bases fitting TRBD1. Specimen: central memory CD4+ T cells from blood. The TCR was taken from a man between 18 and 35 years old in good health. This CDR3 reads CACLRDRTVAKNIQYF. The CDR3 bases are TGTGCCTGCCTTCGGGACAGAACGGTAGCCAAAAACATTCAGTACTTC.